This record concerns one TCR beta chain sequence. These data belong to a study of blood T cell repertoires in COVID-19. At the level of the study: Sources were T cells, B-cell-depleted T cells, or PBMCs; the material itself was cDNA or gDNA.

Original processing methods: Reference gene primer amplification yielded estimated nucleated cell counts. Produced via immunoSEQ multiplex PCR; TCRdb's table is partial and in-frame only. D and trimming come from the DNA, and the V and J calls and clone size come from that table. The sample includes roughly 160,000 clones, about 83% of them seen just once. The Seattle site enrolled patients during active infection and followed them longitudinally. The V segment lost 4 bases and the J segment 5 bases; nucleotides outside the gene matches: 8. Germline V CDR1 and CDR2: KGHDR, SFDVKD. This CDR3 has 15 residues.

This receptor was taken from a woman aged 65 to 85 with COVID-19, enrolled during active disease. Material for sequencing was peripheral blood. The genes are TRBV24-1 and TRBJ1-2; 8 bases fit TRBD1. The CDR3 coding sequence is TGTGCCACCAGTGAAGGACGGACAGGGCGGTATGGCTACACCTTC. Translating it yields CATSEGRTGRYGYTF.